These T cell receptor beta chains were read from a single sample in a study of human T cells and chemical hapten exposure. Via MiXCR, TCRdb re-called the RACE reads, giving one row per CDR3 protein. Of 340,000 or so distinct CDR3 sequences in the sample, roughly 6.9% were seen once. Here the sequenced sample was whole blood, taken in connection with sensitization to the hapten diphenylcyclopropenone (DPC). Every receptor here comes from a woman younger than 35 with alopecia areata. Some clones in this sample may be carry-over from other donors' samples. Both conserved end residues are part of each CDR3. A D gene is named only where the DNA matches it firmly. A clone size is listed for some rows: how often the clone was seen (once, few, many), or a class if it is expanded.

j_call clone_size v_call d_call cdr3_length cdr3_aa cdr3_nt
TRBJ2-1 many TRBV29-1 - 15 CSVGLRGGPDNEQFF TGCAGCGTTGGTCTTAGGGGGGGGCCCGACAATGAGCAGTTCTTC
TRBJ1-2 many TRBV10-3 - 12 CANRGGDYGYTF TGTGCCAACCGTGGGGGAGACTATGGCTACACCTTC
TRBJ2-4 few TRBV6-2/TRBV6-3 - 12 CASSYSGGLQYF TGTGCCAGCAGTTACTCTGGGGGTCTTCAGTACTTC
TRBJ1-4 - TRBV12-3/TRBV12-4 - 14 CASSFDRQDEKLFF TGTGCCAGCAGTTTTGACCGACAGGATGAAAAACTGTTTTTT
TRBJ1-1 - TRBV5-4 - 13 CASSLGVDTEAFF TGTGCCAGCAGCTTAGGTGTTGACACTGAAGCTTTCTTT
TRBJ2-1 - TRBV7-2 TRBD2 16 CASSRTSGGGNNEQFF TGTGCCAGCAGCCGGACTAGCGGGGGGGGTAACAATGAGCAGTTCTTC
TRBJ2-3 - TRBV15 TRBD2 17 CATSREGSGGAKDTQYF TGTGCCACCAGCAGAGAAGGTAGCGGGGGGGCAAAAGATACGCAGTATTTT
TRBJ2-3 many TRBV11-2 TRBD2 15 CASSRLAGMLDTQYF TGTGCCAGCAGCCGACTAGCGGGGATGTTGGATACGCAGTATTTT
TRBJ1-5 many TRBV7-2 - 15 CASSLLAGGNQPQHF TGTGCCAGCAGCTTACTGGCAGGGGGCAATCAGCCCCAGCATTTT
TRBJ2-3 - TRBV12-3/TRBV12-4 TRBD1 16 CASSYHRGPGTDTQYF TGTGCCAGCAGTTACCACAGGGGGCCTGGCACAGATACGCAGTATTTT
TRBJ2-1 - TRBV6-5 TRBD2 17 CASSTPSASGGAGEQFF TGTGCCAGCAGCACCCCGTCGGCTAGCGGGGGGGCGGGTGAGCAGTTCTTC
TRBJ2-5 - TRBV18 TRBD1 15 CASSPTTGSQETQYF TGTGCCAGCTCACCAACGACAGGGTCCCAAGAGACCCAGTACTTC
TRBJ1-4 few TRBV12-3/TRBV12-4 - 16 CASSLARAAGSEKLFF TGTGCCAGCAGTTTAGCGCGAGCGGCAGGGAGTGAAAAACTGTTTTTT
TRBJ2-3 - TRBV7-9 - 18 CASSSEPRGTGSTDTQYF TGTGCCAGCAGCTCCGAACCCCGCGGGACTGGAAGCACAGATACGCAGTATTTT
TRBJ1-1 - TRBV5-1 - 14 CASSRNRENTEAFF TGCGCCAGCAGCCGTAACAGGGAGAACACTGAAGCTTTCTTT
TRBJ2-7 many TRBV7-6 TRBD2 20 CASSLAPAGGSSGESYEQYF TGTGCCAGCAGCTTAGCGCCAGCAGGGGGGTCTAGCGGGGAGAGCTACGAGCAGTACTTC
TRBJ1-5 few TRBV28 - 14 CASSPTGTIQPQHF TGTGCCAGCAGTCCTACAGGGACGATCCAGCCCCAGCATTTT
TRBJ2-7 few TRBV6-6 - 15 CASSLPVWGSYEQYF TGTGCCAGCTCCCTCCCGGTTTGGGGTTCCTACGAGCAGTACTTC
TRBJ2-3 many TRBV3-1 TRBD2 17 CASSQRTSGGSTDTQYF TGTGCCAGCAGCCAACGGACTAGCGGGGGGAGCACAGATACGCAGTATTTT
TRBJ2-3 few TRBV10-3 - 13 CAISDLAFGTQYF TGTGCCATCAGTGATCTGGCTTTTGGTACGCAGTATTTT
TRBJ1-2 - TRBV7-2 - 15 CASSVWDNAPYGYTF TGTGCCAGCAGCGTATGGGACAACGCGCCCTATGGCTACACCTTC
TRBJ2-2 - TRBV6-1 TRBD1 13 CASSDGTAGELFF TGTGCCAGCAGTGACGGGACAGCCGGGGAGCTGTTTTTT
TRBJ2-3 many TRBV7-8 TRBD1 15 CASSLGWTGPDTQYF TGTGCCAGCAGCTTAGGTTGGACAGGCCCAGATACGCAGTATTTT
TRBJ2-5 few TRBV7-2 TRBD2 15 CASSTGLAGQETQYF TGTGCCAGCAGCACCGGACTAGCGGGGCAAGAGACCCAGTACTTC
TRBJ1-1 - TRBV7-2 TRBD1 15 CASSLATGAARGAFF TGTGCCAGCAGCTTAGCGACAGGGGCCGCCAGGGGAGCTTTCTTT
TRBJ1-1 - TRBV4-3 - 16 CASSQDTAGGNTEAFF TGCGCCAGCAGCCAAGATACTGCGGGGGGGAACACTGAAGCTTTCTTT
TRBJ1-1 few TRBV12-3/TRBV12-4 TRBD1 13 CASSWDRGTEAFF TGTGCCAGCAGTTGGGACAGGGGCACTGAAGCTTTCTTT
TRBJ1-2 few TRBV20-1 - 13 CSARRDTNYGYTF TGCAGTGCTAGAAGGGACACCAACTATGGCTACACCTTC
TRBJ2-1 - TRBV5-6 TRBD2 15 CASSLTSGETNEQFF TGTGCCAGCAGCTTGACTAGCGGGGAAACGAATGAGCAGTTCTTC
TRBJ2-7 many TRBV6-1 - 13 CASSEALGYEQYF TGTGCCAGCAGTGAAGCGCTGGGGTACGAGCAGTACTTC
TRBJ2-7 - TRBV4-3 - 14 CASSQEGGTYEQYF TGCGCCAGCAGCCAAGAAGGGGGAACCTACGAGCAGTACTTC
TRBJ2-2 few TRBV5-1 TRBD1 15 CASSWGTGVTGELFF TGCGCCAGCAGCTGGGGGACAGGTGTCACCGGGGAGCTGTTTTTT
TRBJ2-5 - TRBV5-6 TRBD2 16 CASSLELAGLQETQYF TGTGCCAGCAGCTTGGAACTAGCGGGGCTCCAAGAGACCCAGTACTTC
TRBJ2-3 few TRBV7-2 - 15 CASSRRGPNTDTQYF TGTGCCAGCAGCCGACGCGGTCCAAACACAGATACGCAGTATTTT
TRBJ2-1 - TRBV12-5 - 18 CASGLVLGAGGYYNEQFF TGTGCTAGTGGTTTGGTACTGGGCGCCGGCGGCTACTACAATGAGCAGTTCTTC
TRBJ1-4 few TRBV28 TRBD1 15 CASSSAGQGNEKLFF TGTGCCAGCAGTTCTGCGGGACAGGGTAATGAAAAACTGTTTTTT
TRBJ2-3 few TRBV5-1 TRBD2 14 CASHLGLATDTQYF TGCGCCAGTCATTTGGGACTAGCGACAGATACGCAGTATTTT
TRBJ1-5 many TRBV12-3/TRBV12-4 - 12 CASSRQNQPQHF TGTGCCAGCAGCCGGCAGAATCAGCCCCAGCATTTT
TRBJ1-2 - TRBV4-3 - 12 CASSQETGDMSF TGCGCCAGCAGCCAAGAGACCGGGGATATGTCGTTC
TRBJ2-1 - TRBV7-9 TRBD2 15 CASSQGTSPFNEQFF TGTGCCAGCAGCCAAGGGACTAGCCCCTTCAATGAGCAGTTCTTC
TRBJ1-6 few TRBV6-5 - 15 CASSYVRNSNSPLHF TGTGCCAGCAGTTACGTGAGGAATTCGAATTCACCCCTCCACTTT
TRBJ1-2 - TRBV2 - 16 CASSEFRRGMNYGYTF TGTGCCAGCAGTGAATTCCGGAGAGGGATGAACTATGGCTACACCTTC